This paragraph reports one T cell receptor beta chain. Its matching antigen is unknown. These data belong to a study of cytomegalovirus exposure and HLA in healthy donors. The PCR employed 60 Vbeta primers together with 13 Jbeta primers. Libraries were prepared by immunoSEQ multiplex PCR; TCRdb keeps only in-frame clonotypes and omits some of them. Among over 100,000 clones, more than 60% were seen once, and the ten largest hold 9% to 10%. Whole-study results and caveats: Available immune exposure information was restricted to CMV serostatus only. Using a false discovery rate of 0.05, a later analysis showed that fewer than 20,000 TCR beta sequences were associated with HLA alleles. TCR beta chains numbering more than 150 were designated cytomegalovirus-associated.

The germline gives CDR1 MNHEY, CDR2 SVGAGI. Trimming at V came to 2 bases and at J to 5 bases, leaving 7 bases not matched to a gene. CDR3 size: 16 residues. The chain uses TRBV6-5 and TRBJ2-2, with 8 bases aligning to TRBD1. The origin of this receptor is a middle-aged man in good health and CMV-seropositive. Sequencing input: PBMCs. CDR3 nucleotide sequence: TGTGCCAGCAGTTACCCAAGGGACAGGCCGACCGGGGAGCTGTTTTTT. Translation gives CASSYPRDRPTGELFF.